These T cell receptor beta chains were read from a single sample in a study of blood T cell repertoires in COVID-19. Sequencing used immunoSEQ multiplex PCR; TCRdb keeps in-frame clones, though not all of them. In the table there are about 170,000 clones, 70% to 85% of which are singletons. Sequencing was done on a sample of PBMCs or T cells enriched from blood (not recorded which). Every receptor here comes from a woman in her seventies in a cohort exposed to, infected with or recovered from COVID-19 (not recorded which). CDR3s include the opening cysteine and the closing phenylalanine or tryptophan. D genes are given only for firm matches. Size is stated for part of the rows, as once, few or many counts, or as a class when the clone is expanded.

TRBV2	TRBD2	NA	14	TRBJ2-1	CASTSEGGPNEQFF	TGTGCCAGCACCTCTGAGGGAGGGCCCAATGAGCAGTTCTTC
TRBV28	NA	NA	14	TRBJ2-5	CASSPSRGLETQYF	TGTGCCAGCAGTCCGTCTAGGGGCCTAGAGACCCAGTACTTC
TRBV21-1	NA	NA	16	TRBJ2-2	CASSGGKLAGPGELFF	TGTGCCAGCAGCGGTGGGAAGCTAGCGGGACCCGGGGAGCTGTTTTTT
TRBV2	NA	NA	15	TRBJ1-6	CASSDGQSYNSPLHF	TGTGCCAGCAGTGATGGACAGAGCTATAATTCACCCCTCCACTTT
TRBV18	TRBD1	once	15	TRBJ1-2	CASSPTGAVLFGYTF	TGTGCCAGCTCACCAACAGGGGCCGTCTTGTTCGGCTACACCTTC
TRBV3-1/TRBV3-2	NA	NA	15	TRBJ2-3	CASTFSRGWADTQYF	TGTGCCAGCACCTTCTCCAGGGGTTGGGCAGATACGCAGTATTTT
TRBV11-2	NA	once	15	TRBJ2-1	CASSLGTASYNEQFF	TGTGCCAGCAGCTTGGGGACTGCATCCTACAATGAGCAGTTCTTC
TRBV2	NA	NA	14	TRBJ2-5	CASSYGGAQETQYF	TGTGCCAGCAGTTATGGGGGCGCCCAAGAGACCCAGTACTTC
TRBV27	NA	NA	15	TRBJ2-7	CASSSNTFSSYEQYF	TGTGCCAGCTCCTCAAATACCTTCAGCTCCTACGAGCAGTACTTC
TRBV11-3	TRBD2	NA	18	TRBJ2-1	CASSPGTSGTLTRDEQFF	TGTGCCAGCAGCCCCGGGACTAGCGGGACATTGACGCGCGATGAGCAGTTCTTC
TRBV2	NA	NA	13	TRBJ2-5	CASSASRQETQYF	TGTGCCAGCAGTGCTTCTCGCCAAGAGACCCAGTACTTC
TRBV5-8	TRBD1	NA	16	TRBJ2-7	CASSLVGQGLTYEQYF	TGTGCCAGCAGCCTTGTGGGACAGGGGCTTACCTACGAGCAGTACTTC
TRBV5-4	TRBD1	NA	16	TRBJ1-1	CASSSVQGAVGTEAFF	TGTGCCAGCAGCTCGGTACAGGGGGCTGTCGGCACTGAAGCTTTCTTT
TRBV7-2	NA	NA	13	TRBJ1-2	CASSDRANYGYTF	TGTGCCAGCAGCGACAGAGCCAACTATGGCTACACCTTC
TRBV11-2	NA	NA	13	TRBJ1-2	CASRNIIQGGYTF	TGTGCCAGCCGAAATATCATTCAGGGGGGCTACACCTTC
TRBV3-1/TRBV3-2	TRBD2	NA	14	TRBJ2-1	CASSSLAGGNEQFF	TGTGCCAGCAGCTCTTTAGCGGGAGGCAATGAGCAGTTCTTC
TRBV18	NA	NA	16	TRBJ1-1	CASSPPHRAWGTEAFF	TGTGCCAGCTCACCACCGCACAGGGCTTGGGGCACTGAAGCTTTCTTT
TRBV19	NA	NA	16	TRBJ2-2	CATLGPGGANTGELFF	TGTGCTACCCTAGGGCCGGGGGGCGCGAACACCGGGGAGCTGTTTTTT
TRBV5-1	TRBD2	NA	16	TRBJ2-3	CASSLLAGGGTDTQYF	TGCGCCAGCAGCCTCCTAGCGGGAGGGGGCACAGATACGCAGTATTTT
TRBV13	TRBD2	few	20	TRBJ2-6	CASSPPVWLAGGSGANVLTF	TGTGCCAGCAGCCCCCCGGTGTGGCTAGCGGGAGGCTCTGGGGCCAACGTCCTGACTTTC
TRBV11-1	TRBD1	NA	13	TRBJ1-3	CASSRDRGDTIYF	TGTGCCAGCAGCCGCGACAGGGGAGACACCATATATTTT
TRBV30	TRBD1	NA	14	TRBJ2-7	CAWTPLGQGEEQYF	TGTGCCTGGACCCCTCTAGGACAGGGGGAAGAGCAGTACTTC
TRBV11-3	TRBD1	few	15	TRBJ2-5	CASRSQDRGRETQYF	TGTGCCAGCAGGTCGCAGGACAGGGGGCGGGAGACCCAGTACTTC
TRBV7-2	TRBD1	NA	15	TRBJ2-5	CASSLGHRGGETQYF	TGTGCCAGCAGCTTAGGGCACAGGGGCGGCGAGACCCAGTACTTC
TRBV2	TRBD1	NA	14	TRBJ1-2	CASTLGQGNYGYTF	TGTGCCAGCACCCTGGGACAGGGGAACTATGGCTACACCTTC
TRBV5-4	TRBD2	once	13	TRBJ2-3	CASRLAGADTQYF	TGTGCCAGCAGACTAGCGGGGGCGGATACGCAGTATTTT
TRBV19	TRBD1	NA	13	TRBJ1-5	CASTWTGNQPQHF	TGTGCCAGTACGTGGACAGGGAATCAGCCCCAGCATTTT
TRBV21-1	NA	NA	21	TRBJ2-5	CASSKGWTGLAGRGYQETQYF	TGTGCCAGCAGCAAAGGATGGACAGGGCTAGCGGGACGGGGTTACCAAGAGACCCAGTACTTC
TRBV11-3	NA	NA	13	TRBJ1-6	CASSFSYNSPLHF	TGTGCCAGCAGCTTCAGCTATAATTCACCCCTCCACTTT
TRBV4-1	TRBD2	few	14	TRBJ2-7	CASSRTSESYEQYF	TGCGCCAGCAGCCGAACTAGCGAATCCTACGAGCAGTACTTC
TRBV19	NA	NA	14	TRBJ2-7	CASSRGGGGYEQYF	TGTGCCAGTAGTCGAGGGGGGGGCGGCTACGAGCAGTACTTC
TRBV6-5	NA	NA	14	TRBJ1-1	CASNLLGGHAEAFF	TGTGCCAGCAACCTCCTGGGGGGGCACGCTGAAGCTTTCTTT
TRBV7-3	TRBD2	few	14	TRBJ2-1	CASSRGTRLSAQFF	TGTGCCAGCAGCCGCGGGACTAGATTATCGGCGCAGTTCTTC
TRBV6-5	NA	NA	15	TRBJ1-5	CASSPRGVSNQPQHF	TGTGCCAGCAGTCCACGGGGAGTTAGCAATCAGCCCCAGCATTTT
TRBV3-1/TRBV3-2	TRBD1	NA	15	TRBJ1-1	CASSQQRQGGSEAFF	TGTGCCAGCAGCCAACAAAGACAGGGAGGCTCTGAAGCTTTCTTT
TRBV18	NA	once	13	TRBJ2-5	CASSPDRQETQYF	TGTGCCAGCTCACCAGACAGGCAAGAGACCCAGTACTTC
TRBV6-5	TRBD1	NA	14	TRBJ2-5	CASIRGQGWVTQYF	TGTGCCAGCATTCGAGGACAGGGGTGGGTGACCCAGTACTTC
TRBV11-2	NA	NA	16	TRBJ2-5	CASSLEAGRGGETQYF	TGTGCCAGCAGCTTAGAAGCCGGCAGGGGTGGCGAGACCCAGTACTTC
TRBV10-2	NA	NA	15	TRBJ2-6	CASSDQASGANVLTF	TGCGCCAGCAGTGATCAGGCCTCTGGGGCCAACGTCCTGACTTTC
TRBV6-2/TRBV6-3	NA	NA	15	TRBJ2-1	CASSYPPGGYNEQFF	TGTGCCAGCAGTTACCCACCCGGGGGTTACAATGAGCAGTTCTTC
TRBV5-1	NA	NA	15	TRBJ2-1	CASSLASSSYNEQFF	TGCGCCAGCAGCCTAGCCTCCTCCTCCTACAATGAGCAGTTCTTC
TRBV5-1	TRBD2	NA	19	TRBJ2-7	CASSFTPGLAGEEGYEQYF	TGCGCCAGCAGCTTTACACCGGGACTAGCGGGAGAGGAGGGCTACGAGCAGTACTTC
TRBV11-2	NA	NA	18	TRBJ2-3	CASSLTVILETSTDTQYF	TGTGCCAGCAGCTTAACTGTCATACTTGAAACTAGCACAGATACGCAGTATTTT
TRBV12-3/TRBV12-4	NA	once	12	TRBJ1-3	CASSLGMDTIYF	TGTGCCAGCAGTTTGGGCATGGACACCATATATTTT
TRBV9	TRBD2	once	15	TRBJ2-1	CASSLAGGTYNEQFF	TGTGCCAGCAGCCTCGCGGGGGGGACCTACAATGAGCAGTTCTTC
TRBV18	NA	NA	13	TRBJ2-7	CASSPSQTGEQYF	TGTGCCAGCTCACCCTCCCAAACGGGCGAGCAGTACTTC
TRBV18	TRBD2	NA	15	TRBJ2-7	CASSQLAGVSYEQYF	TGTGCCAGCTCACAACTAGCGGGAGTGTCCTACGAGCAGTACTTC
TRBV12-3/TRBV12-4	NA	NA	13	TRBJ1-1	CASNLHLYTEAFF	TGTGCCAGCAACCTTCACCTATACACTGAAGCTTTCTTT
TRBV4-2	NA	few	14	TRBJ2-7	CASSQDVGGREQYF	TGTGCCAGCAGCCAAGATGTCGGGGGTCGCGAGCAGTACTTC
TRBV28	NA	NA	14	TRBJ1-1	CASTLGQTNTEAFF	TGTGCCAGCACGTTAGGACAAACGAACACTGAAGCTTTCTTT
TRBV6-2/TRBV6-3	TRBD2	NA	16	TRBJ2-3	CASSFGLAGHTDTQYF	TGTGCCAGCAGTTTCGGACTAGCGGGACACACAGATACGCAGTATTTT
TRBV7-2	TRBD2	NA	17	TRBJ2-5	CASSLARVTSGLETQYF	TGTGCCAGCAGCTTAGCTCGGGTGACTAGCGGTTTAGAGACCCAGTACTTC